This T cell receptor (beta chain) was sequenced for a study of blood T cell repertoires in COVID-19. Looking at the study overall: Samples taken during acute and convalescent COVID-19 were collected in the United States, Italy and Spain.

Germline V gene data show CDR1 as SGHRS and CDR2 as YFSETQ. This CDR3 contains 14 residues. After removal of 4 bases from V and 5 bases from J, the junction contained 8 bases not matched to a gene. Clones were read by immunoSEQ multiplex PCR, and TCRdb kept only the in-frame ones, dropping some. The sample carries 350,000 to 400,000 clones, around 90% recorded once. V usage is TRBV5-1 and J usage is TRBJ1-1; 7 bases match TRBD1. Sequenced input: peripheral blood. This sequence was found in a man aged 18 to 29 with active or convalescent COVID-19. CDR3 residues: CASSAEGGPTEAFF. As DNA, the CDR3 is TGCGCCAGCAGCGCCGAAGGGGGCCCTACTGAAGCTTTCTTT. The whole variable domain, filled in from reference TRBV5-1 and TRBJ1-1, reads KAGVTQTPRYLIKTRGQQVTLSCSPISGHRSVSWYQQTPGQGLQFLFEYFSETQRNKGNFPGRFSGRQFSNSRSEMNVSTLELGDSALYLCASSAEGGPTEAFFGQGTRLTVV.